This TCR beta chain was captured by sequencing in a study of T cell responses to AZD1222 COVID-19 vaccine. Study-wide context: Pooled in the analysis were second doses at about 4 or about 12 weeks. Study-wide findings and caveats: At baseline, just five to seven AZD1222 recipients tested seropositive. The CD4 TCRs associated with vaccination extended across spike and predominated at 160-218 and 743-854. Spike-specific TCR breadth and depth rose after two AZD1222 doses.

The method was immunoSEQ multiplex PCR; TCRdb's version includes in-frame clones alone and lacks a portion of them. The table lists roughly 140,000 clones, approximately 94% of them singletons, with around 1.3% in the top ten. To note about this clone: Its target is unknown.

Here the sequenced sample was peripheral blood, taken on day 0 of AZD1222 vaccination. The sequence was obtained from an adult in good health.

CDR3 region: CASSFAAVGEKLFF. The CDR3 DNA reads TGCGCCAGCAGCTTCGCAGCTGTCGGTGAAAAACTGTTTTTT. The rearrangement joins TRBV5-1 to TRBJ1-4, with D unresolved. This CDR3 is built from 14 residues. Germline CDR1 reads SGHRS; CDR2 reads YFSETQ. The V end was cut by 2 bases, the J end by 7 bases, with 12 bases between.